Given below is one T cell receptor beta chain in context. Antigen unknown. Every donor was a healthy person donating bone marrow. The V gene end was trimmed by 1 base and the J gene end by 3 bases; junction bases not matched to a gene: 12. The germline V gene has CDR1 MNHEY and CDR2 SMNVEV (reference sequence). The CDR3 spans 17 residues. These data come from a study of cytomegalovirus exposure and HLA in healthy donors. Study-level points and caveats: V- and J-gene trimming of TCR beta was linked (in a later analysis) to a missense DCLRE1C variant. In a later analysis, most CMV-associated TCR beta chains appeared HLA-restricted. Some TCR beta chains (around 180 of them) were listed as cytomegalovirus-associated.

A multiplex PCR was run with 60 Vbeta primers and 13 Jbeta primers. The repertoire was sequenced with immunoSEQ multiplex PCR; TCRdb's copy has only in-frame clones and lacks some. The sample has around 150,000 clones; 73% are singletons. This chain links TRBV27 with TRBJ2-7; TRBD1 agrees at 7 bases. The TCR sequence derives from a human donor in good health. What was sequenced was PBMCs. The CDR3 loop reads CASSLYGTERGDYEQYF. CDR3 sequence (DNA): TGTGCCAGCAGTTTATACGGGACAGAAAGGGGAGACTACGAGCAGTACTTC.